This TCR beta chain was sequenced during a study of beta chain features in type 1 diabetes. General study points: Overrepresentation of cells with high TCR expression could result from cDNA sequencing. Naive, central memory and Treg TCRB repertoires appeared more alike in patients than in healthy donors. Equally in patients and controls, PCR might preferentially amplify shorter templates. When Type 1 diabetes patients were examined, their TCRB CDR3s proved moderately but significantly shorter in all four CD4+ subsets.

The germline CDR1 and CDR2 sequences are MNHEY and SVGAGI. CDR3 length equals 13 residues. V was cut by 5 bases and J by 5 bases, with 10 bases left in between. In its sample, this clone was seen a few times. Antigen unknown. Sequenced material consisted of expressed TCRB transcripts (all of the isolated RNA was reverse transcribed). TCRdb's copy holds only in-frame clones and misses some; the assay was immunoSEQ multiplex PCR. The repertoire holds around 180,000 clones, with 7.5% to 8.5% as singletons. Purity (above 95%) was reached by all sorted populations. What was sequenced was central memory CD4+ T cells from blood. V is TRBV6-5 and J is TRBJ1-5; no firm D call. The sequence derives from a man between 18 and 35 years old with type 1 diabetes. CDR3 bases: TGTGCCAGCAGTGCGGACGGGGATCAGCCCCAGCATTTT. Translating gives CASSADGDQPQHF.